These 9 T cell receptor beta chains share one sample of origin, sequenced in a study of persistence of HIV-infected CD4 T cells (dated by TCRdb to between 2020 and 2021). The treatment or condition label, as the study defines it: suppressive antiretroviral therapy. As a nonspecific positive control representing the CD4+ T cell repertoire, the cells were stimulated with anti-CD3/anti-CD28 magnetic beads. CD4+ T cells that responded were sorted based on upregulation of both CD40 ligand and CD69. The immunoSEQ hsTCRB assay version 4 in survey mode was used to sequence TCRbeta repertoires from genomic DNA. In TCRdb, the immuneACCESS table is reduced to in-frame sequences with V and J assigned. These tables do not hold every clone; where another copy was compared, an unresolved V gene accounts for under half, and the others remain unexplained. In all, the sample holds tens of thousands of clones, and just over 90% of those were seen once. About 1.7% of the sample rests with the top ten.

The antigens these receptors bind are not known. The specimen was CD4+ T cells sorted from PBMCs after roughly 18-hour stimulation, collected from a patient who received antiretroviral therapy. According to the study, the label for this sample's cell subset or site signals: CD40L+CD69+ CD4 T cells responding to anti-CD3/anti-CD28 beads, representing the overall repertoire. The receptors come from an adult man with HIV who was CMV-seropositive.

The chain carries TRBV28 and TRBJ2-2; the match to TRBD1 covers 9 bases. With 4 bases clipped from V and 5 bases from J, the junction kept 2 bases outside the gene matches. This CDR3 has 14 residues. The germline V gene has CDR1 MDHEN and CDR2 SYDVKM. As DNA, the CDR3 is TGTGCCAGCAGTTACAGGGGGCCAACCGGGGAGCTGTTTTTT. It is translated as CASSYRGPTGELFF.

The V call is TRBV28, the J call TRBJ1-1; tentatively, D is TRBD1 (5 bases). Trimming removed 6 bases from V and 4 bases from J, with 15 bases in between. This CDR3 has 14 amino acids. Germline values: CDR1 MDHEN, CDR2 SYDVKM. In nucleotides, the CDR3 is TGTGCCAGCAGCCAGGACCCCAGGGCCACTGAAGCTTTCTTT. This gives the protein CASSQDPRATEAFF.

The chain recombines TRBV20-1 with TRBJ1-2, with a tentative D call TRBD1 (6 bases). The CDR3 consists of 14 residues. Germline lookup yields CDR1 DFQATT and CDR2 SNEGSKA (reference sequence). V was trimmed by 3 bases and J by 3 bases, leaving 14 bases between them. The CDR3 DNA reads as TGCAGTGCTAGTCACAGGGCAAGGGACTATGGCTACACCTTC. This codes for CSASHRARDYGYTF.

This chain uses TRBV6-5 with TRBJ2-1; 7 bases are shared with TRBD2. Losses at the gene ends were 6 bases for V and 6 bases for J; bases not matched to a gene: 5. Germline CDR1 is MNHEY and CDR2 is SVGAGI. The CDR3 has 13 residues. The CDR3 DNA is TGTGCCAGCAGACGGGGGGTGGGCAATGAGCAGTTCTTC. Translation: CASRRGVGNEQFF.

The chain recombines TRBV5-1 with TRBJ1-1; weak D call: TRBD1 (5 bases). The ends were cut back, 2 bases at V and 1 base at J, with 12 bases in the middle. The CDR3 sequence is 15 residues long. Germline V lookup: CDR1 SGHRS, CDR2 YFSETQ. The CDR3 coding sequence is TGCGCCAGCAGCTTTACCGACAGACCGAACACTGAAGCTTTCTTT. Translating gives CASSFTDRPNTEAFF.

The V call is TRBV7-2, the J call TRBJ1-2; 9 bases align to TRBD1. The V gene end was trimmed by 5 bases and the J gene end by 5 bases; junction bases not matched to a gene: 12. Germline V gene sequence: CDR1 SGHTA, CDR2 FQGNSA. The CDR3 is 16 residues long. The CDR3 is CASSPQGAGSGYGYTF. Here the CDR3 DNA reads TGTGCCAGCAGCCCACAGGGGGCCGGTTCCGGGTATGGCTACACCTTC.

V gene TRBV5-1 combines with J gene TRBJ2-7, with D tentatively TRBD1 (6 bases). V was trimmed by 2 bases and J by 5 bases, leaving 11 bases between them. Germline CDR1 is SGHRS and CDR2 is YFSETQ. This CDR3 contains 13 residues. CDR3 nucleotides: TGCGCCAGCAGCTTCCCAGGGGCCGACGAGCAGTACTTC. Its protein is CASSFPGADEQYF. Complete variable domain (other parts from reference TRBV5-1 and TRBJ2-7): KAGVTQTPRYLIKTRGQQVTLSCSPISGHRSVSWYQQTPGQGLQFLFEYFSETQRNKGNFPGRFSGRQFSNSRSEMNVSTLELGDSALYLCASSFPGADEQYFGPGTRLTVT.

The chain joins TRBV7-9 to TRBJ2-2, with D hard to call. V lost 2 bases, J lost 6 bases, and 4 bases lay in between. Germline CDR1 SEHNR, CDR2 FQNEAQ (reference sequence). The CDR3 covers 12 residues. CDR3 nucleotides: TGTGCCAGCAGCTTATTTTCCGGGGAGCTGTTTTTT. This translates into CASSLFSGELFF.

This chain uses TRBV7-9 with TRBJ2-3, with D unclear. Germline CDR1 reads SEHNR; CDR2 reads FQNEAQ (reference sequence). V dropped 5 bases and J dropped 8 bases, with 11 bases sitting between them. The CDR3 runs to 12 residues. CDR3 coding DNA: TGTGCCAGCAGCAGCCGGACGGGTACGCAGTATTTT. This codes for CASSSRTGTQYF.